This T cell receptor beta chain was captured by sequencing in a study of T cells after yellow fever vaccination. Trimming took 0 bases from V and 5 from J; bases not matched to a gene: 5. The CDR3 has 14 residues. CDR1 and CDR2 from the germline V gene are DFQATT and SNEGSKA (reference sequence). Study results and limitations: Most primary-vaccination clones recurred post-booster (roughly 97% CD4, roughly 90% CD8). Abundant contaminating clonotypes from the bulk population could appear in FACS-sorted repertoires.

The authors made TCR cDNA by 5'RACE template switching, adding a universal primer site and UMIs. TCRdb reprocessed the 5' RACE reads via MiXCR and lists one record per CDR3 protein. The top ten clones hold just under 20% of a sample with more than 300,000 distinct CDR3 sequences, 3.5% to 4.5% of them seen once. This clonotype was picked up many times. Its specificity is unknown. The sample was PBMCs, taken 15 days after the yellow fever booster vaccination. The TCR comes from a man between 18 and 35 years old who received the YFV17D yellow fever vaccine. This sequence joins TRBV20-1 and TRBJ2-5; 8 nucleotides match TRBD2. In DNA form, the CDR3 reads TGCAGTGCTAGAGATCGCGGGGGGTGGGAGACCCAGTACTTC. This gives the protein CSARDRGGWETQYF.